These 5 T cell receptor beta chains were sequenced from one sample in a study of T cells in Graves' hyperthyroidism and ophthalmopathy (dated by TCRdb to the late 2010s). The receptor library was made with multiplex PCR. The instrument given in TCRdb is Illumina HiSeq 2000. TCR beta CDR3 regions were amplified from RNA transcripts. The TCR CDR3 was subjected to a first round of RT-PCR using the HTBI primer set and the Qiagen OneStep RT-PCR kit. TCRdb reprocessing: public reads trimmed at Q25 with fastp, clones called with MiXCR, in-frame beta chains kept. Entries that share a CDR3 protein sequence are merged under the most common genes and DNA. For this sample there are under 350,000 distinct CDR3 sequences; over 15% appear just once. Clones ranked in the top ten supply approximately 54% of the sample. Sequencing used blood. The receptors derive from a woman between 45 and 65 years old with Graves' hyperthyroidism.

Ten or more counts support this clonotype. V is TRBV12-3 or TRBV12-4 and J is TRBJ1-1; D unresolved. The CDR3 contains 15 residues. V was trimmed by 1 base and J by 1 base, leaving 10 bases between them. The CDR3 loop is CASSLGQDGNTEAFF. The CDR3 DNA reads TGTGCCAGCAGTTTAGGGCAGGACGGGAACACTGAAGCTTTCTTT.

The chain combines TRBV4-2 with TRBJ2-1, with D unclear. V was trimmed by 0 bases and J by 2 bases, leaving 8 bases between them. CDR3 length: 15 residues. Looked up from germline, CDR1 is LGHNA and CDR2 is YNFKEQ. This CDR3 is CASSQETGTYNEQFF. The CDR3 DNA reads TGTGCCAGCAGCCAAGAGACTGGAACCTACAATGAGCAGTTCTTC.

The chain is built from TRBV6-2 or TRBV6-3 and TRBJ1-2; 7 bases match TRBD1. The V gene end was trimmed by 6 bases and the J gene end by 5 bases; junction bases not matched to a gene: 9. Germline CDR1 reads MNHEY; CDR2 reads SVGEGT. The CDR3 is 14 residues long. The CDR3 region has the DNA TGTGCCAGCAGACTAAGGACAGGTCGTTATGGCTACACCTTC. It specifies CASRLRTGRYGYTF.

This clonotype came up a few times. The CDR3 DNA sequence: TGTGCCGAAACCGAGAAGGGGGGCTATGGCTACACCTTC. Its protein product is CAETEKGGYGYTF. V usage is TRBV2 and J usage is TRBJ1-2; a possible D gene is TRBD1 (6 bases). Germline V CDR1 and CDR2: SNHLY, FYNNEI. This CDR3 has 13 residues. The germline V and J ends were trimmed by 11 bases and 4 bases, with 17 bases remaining between them. The variable domain in full, with the rest retrieved from reference TRBV2 and TRBJ1-2, is EPEVTQTPSHQVTQMGQEVILRCVPISNHLYFYWYRQILGQKVEFLVSFYNNEISEKSEIFDDQFSVERPDGSNFTLKIRSTKLEDSAMYFCAETEKGGYGYTFGSGTRLTVV.

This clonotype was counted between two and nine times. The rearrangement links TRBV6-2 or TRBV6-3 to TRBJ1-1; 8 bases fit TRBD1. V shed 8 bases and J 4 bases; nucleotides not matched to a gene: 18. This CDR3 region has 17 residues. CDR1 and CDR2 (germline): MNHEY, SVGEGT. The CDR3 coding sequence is TGTGCCAGCCGGTCACAGGGGGGAGGGCGGCATGGCACTGAAGCTTTCTTT. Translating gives CASRSQGGGRHGTEAFF.